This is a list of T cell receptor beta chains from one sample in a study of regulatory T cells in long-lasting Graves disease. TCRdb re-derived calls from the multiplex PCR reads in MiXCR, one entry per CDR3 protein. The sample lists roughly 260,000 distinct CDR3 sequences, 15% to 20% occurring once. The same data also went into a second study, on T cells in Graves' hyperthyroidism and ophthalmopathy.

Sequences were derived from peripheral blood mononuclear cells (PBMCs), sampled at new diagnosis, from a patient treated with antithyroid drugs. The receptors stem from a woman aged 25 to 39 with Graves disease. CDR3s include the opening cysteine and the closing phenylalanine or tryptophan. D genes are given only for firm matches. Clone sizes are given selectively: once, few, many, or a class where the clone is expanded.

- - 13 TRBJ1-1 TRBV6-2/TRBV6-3 TGTGCCAGCAAGTTTGAGAAAAACACTGAAGCTTTCTTT CASKFEKNTEAFF
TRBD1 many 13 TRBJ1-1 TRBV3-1 TGTGCCAGCAGCCAGGGACAGGGTACGAGGGCTTTCTTT CASSQGQGTRAFF
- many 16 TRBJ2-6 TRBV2 TGTGCCAGCAAGTTCGGTCTGGACCCTGGGGCCAACGTCCTGACTTTC CASKFGLDPGANVLTF
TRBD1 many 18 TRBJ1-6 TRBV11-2 TGTGCCAGCAGCTTAGATTACCAGGGGGCTTCGGGTAATTCACCCCTCCACTTT CASSLDYQGASGNSPLHF
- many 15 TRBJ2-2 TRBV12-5 TGTGCTAGTGGTTTGTGGGGGCAGAGAACCGGGGAGCTGTTTTTT CASGLWGQRTGELFF
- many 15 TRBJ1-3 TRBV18 TGTGCCAGCTCACTCACTATTGGGGCTGGAAACACCATATATTTT CASSLTIGAGNTIYF
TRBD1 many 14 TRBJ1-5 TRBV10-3 TGTGCCATCAGTGCCGACAGGGCCGAGGGGCCCCAGCATTTT CAISADRAEGPQHF
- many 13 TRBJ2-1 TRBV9 TGTGCCAGCAGCGTGGAGGGGGGCAATGAGCAGTTCTTC CASSVEGGNEQFF
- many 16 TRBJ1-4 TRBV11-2 TGTGCCAGCAGCTTAGATCTACTAGGTCAGGGCGAAAAACTGTTTTTT CASSLDLLGQGEKLFF
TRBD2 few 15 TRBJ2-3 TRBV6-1 TGTGCCAGCAGCCGTGCGGGGGGGCCGACAGATACGCAGTATTTT CASSRAGGPTDTQYF
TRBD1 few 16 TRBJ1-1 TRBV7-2 TGTGCCAGCAGCTTAGAGGGGGAACAGGGGGTCACTGAAGCTTTCTTT CASSLEGEQGVTEAFF
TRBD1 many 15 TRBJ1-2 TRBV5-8 TGTGCCAGCAGCGCAATACAGGGGCACGGCTATGGCTACACCTTC CASSAIQGHGYGYTF
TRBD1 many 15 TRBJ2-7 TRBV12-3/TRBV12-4 TGTGCCAGCAGTTTAGGGGGACAGGGCCACTACGAGCAGTACTTC CASSLGGQGHYEQYF
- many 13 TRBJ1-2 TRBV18 TGTGCCAGCTCACAGGGATCGAACTATGGCTACACCTTC CASSQGSNYGYTF
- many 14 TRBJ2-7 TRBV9 TGTGCCAGCAGCAGAGAGACAGATCCCTACGAGCAGTACTTC CASSRETDPYEQYF
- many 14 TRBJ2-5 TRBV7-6 TGTGCCAGCAGCTTAGGGGTGACAATAGAGACCCAGTACTTC CASSLGVTIETQYF
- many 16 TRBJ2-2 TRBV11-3 TGTGCCAGCAGCCAAAGAGGGGGGGTAGGCACCGGGGAGCTGTTTTTT CASSQRGGVGTGELFF
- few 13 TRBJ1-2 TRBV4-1 TGCGCCAGCAGCCAAGGGGAGTTGGGTGGCTACACCTTC CASSQGELGGYTF
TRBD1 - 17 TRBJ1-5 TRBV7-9 TGTGCCAGCGAAGGCGGCGGGACAGGGGTTGGCAATCAGCCCCAGCATTTT CASEGGGTGVGNQPQHF
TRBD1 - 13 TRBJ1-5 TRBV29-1 TGCAGCGTTGTGGACAGGGGGGGCCAGCCCCAGCATTTT CSVVDRGGQPQHF
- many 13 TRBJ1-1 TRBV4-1 TGCGCCAGCAGTCCCCCAGGGACCGAGAAAGCTTTCTTT CASSPPGTEKAFF
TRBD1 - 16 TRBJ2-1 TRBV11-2 TGTGCCAGCAGCACCTACAGGGGCAGCTCCTACAATGAGCAGTTCTTC CASSTYRGSSYNEQFF
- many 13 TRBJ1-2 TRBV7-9 TGTGCCAGCAGCCCGCCGTGGGGAGATGGCTACACCTTC CASSPPWGDGYTF
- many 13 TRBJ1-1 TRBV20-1 TGCAGTGCTAGTTGGGGTTCGAACACTGAAGCTTTCTTT CSASWGSNTEAFF
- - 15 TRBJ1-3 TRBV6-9 TGTGCCAGCAGTTACAGTGGGGCCCGGGGAAACACCATATATTTT CASSYSGARGNTIYF
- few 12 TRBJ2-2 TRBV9 TGTGCCAGCAGCGCTAGGCTGGGGGAGCTGTTTTTT CASSARLGELFF
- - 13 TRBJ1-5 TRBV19 TGTGCCAGTAGTATAGGAAACAATCAGCCCCAGCATTTT CASSIGNNQPQHF
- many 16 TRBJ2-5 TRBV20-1 TGCAGTGCTCCAACTGGCGGGGACTCTTCATGGGGGACCCAGTACTTC CSAPTGGDSSWGTQYF
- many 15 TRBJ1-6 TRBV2 TGTGCCAGCACTTACACAGGCTCCTATAATTCACCCCTCCACTTT CASTYTGSYNSPLHF
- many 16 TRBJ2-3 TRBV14 TGTGCCAGCAGCCAAGAAGGAAGCAGGAGTACAGATACGCAGTATTTT CASSQEGSRSTDTQYF
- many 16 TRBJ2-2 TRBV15 TGTGCCACCAGCAGAGGGGGAGGGGGGAACACCGGGGAGCTGTTTTTT CATSRGGGGNTGELFF
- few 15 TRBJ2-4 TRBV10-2 TGCGCCAGCAGTGAGTCGGGGCTAGCCAAAAACATTCAGTACTTC CASSESGLAKNIQYF
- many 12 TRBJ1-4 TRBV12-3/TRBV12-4 TGTGCCAGCAGGTCGGGTAATGAAAAACTGTTTTTT CASRSGNEKLFF
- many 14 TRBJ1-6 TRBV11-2 TGTGCCAGCAGCCCGCCCGGACTTTATTCACCCCTCCACTTT CASSPPGLYSPLHF
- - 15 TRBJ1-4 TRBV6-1 TGTGCCAGCAGCCCGTCGATCAGGGTAGGGGAAAAACTGTTTTTT CASSPSIRVGEKLFF
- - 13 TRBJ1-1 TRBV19 TGTGCCAGTAGTATGAGGGAGGGAACTGAAGCTTTCTTT CASSMREGTEAFF
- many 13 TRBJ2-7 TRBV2 TGTGCCAGCAGTGAAGGGGCAGTCTACGAGCAGTACTTC CASSEGAVYEQYF
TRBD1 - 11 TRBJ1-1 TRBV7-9 TGTGCCGGGGGACAGGGCCCTGAAGCTTTCTTT CAGGQGPEAFF
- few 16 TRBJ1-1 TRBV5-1 TGCGCCAGCAGCTTAGATGGGGGCACGGTGAACACTGAAGCTTTCTTT CASSLDGGTVNTEAFF
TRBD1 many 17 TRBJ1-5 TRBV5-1 TGCGCCAGCAGCTTGGTCGGGGACAACAGGGGTGCGCAGCCCCAGCATTTT CASSLVGDNRGAQPQHF
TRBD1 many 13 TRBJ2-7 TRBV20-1 TGCAGTGCTACAGGGGACAGGGTCTACGAGCAGTACTTC CSATGDRVYEQYF
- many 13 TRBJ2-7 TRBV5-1 TGCGCCAGCAGCTGGGGGACTCGGGACGAGCAGTACTTC CASSWGTRDEQYF
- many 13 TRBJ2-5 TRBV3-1 TGTGCCAGCAGCCAGATAGGGGCAGAGACCCAGTACTTC CASSQIGAETQYF
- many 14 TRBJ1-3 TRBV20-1 TGCAGTGCAAACCTCCCGGGACAAGGAAACACCATATATTTT CSANLPGQGNTIYF
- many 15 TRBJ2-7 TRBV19 TGTGCCAGTAGTATAAGGACACGTCACTCCTACGAGCAGTACTTC CASSIRTRHSYEQYF
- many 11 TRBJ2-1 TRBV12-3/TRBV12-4 TGTGCCAGCAGTTTAAAGGCTCAGCAGTTCTTC CASSLKAQQFF
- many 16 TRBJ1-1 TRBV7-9 TGTGCCAGCAGCCCCGCCGGGGCTAGGGAAGACACTGAAGCTTTCTTT CASSPAGAREDTEAFF
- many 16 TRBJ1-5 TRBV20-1 TGCAGTGCTAGCCCCCGACAGGTAGGCAGCAATCAGCCCCAGCATTTT CSASPRQVGSNQPQHF